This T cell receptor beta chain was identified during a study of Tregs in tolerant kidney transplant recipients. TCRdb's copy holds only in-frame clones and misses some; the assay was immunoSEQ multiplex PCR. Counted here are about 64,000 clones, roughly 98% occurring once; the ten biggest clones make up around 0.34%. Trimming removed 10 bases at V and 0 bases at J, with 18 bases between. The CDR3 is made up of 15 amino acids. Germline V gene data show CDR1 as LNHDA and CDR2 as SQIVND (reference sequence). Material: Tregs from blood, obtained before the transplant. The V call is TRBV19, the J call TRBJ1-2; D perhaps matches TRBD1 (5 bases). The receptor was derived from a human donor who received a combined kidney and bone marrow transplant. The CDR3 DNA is TGTGCCACCCGACAGTATTCCGAAGCTAACTATGGCTACACCTTC. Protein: CATRQYSEANYGYTF.